This TCR beta chain was profiled in a study of cytomegalovirus exposure and HLA in healthy donors. Notes on the study in general: Most observed TCR sequences were rare, whereas some public TCRs were detected in many donors. The listing of approximately 160 TCR beta chains classed them as cytomegalovirus-associated.

The CDR3 consists of 15 residues. From germline, CDR1 is MNHEY and CDR2 SVGAGI. Germline trimming cut 5 bases from V and 5 bases from J; bases unmatched to any gene: 9. Clones were read by immunoSEQ multiplex PCR, and TCRdb kept only the in-frame ones, dropping some. The sample lists 92,000 or so clones, about 96% occurring once. On this clone: The antigen is undetermined.

Material for sequencing was PBMCs. This TCR was sampled from a man younger than 35 in good health and CMV-seronegative. The chain is built from TRBV6-5 and TRBJ2-7, with 10 bases that match TRBD1. CDR3 DNA: TGTGCCAGCAGTCCGACGGGACAGGGGATCAACGAGCAGTACTTC. It encodes CASSPTGQGINEQYF.